This paragraph reports one TCR beta chain. Trimming cost V 7 bases and J 2 bases, with 15 bases left between them. The CDR3 loop spans 15 amino acids. Germline lookup yields CDR1 MNHNS and CDR2 SASEGT. These data belong to a study of T cell changes during pregnancy in multiple sclerosis. Repertoires were generated with immunoSEQ multiplex PCR, while TCRdb's copy carries only in-frame clones and drops some. The repertoire holds 50,000 to 60,000 clones, roughly nine tenths seen once, with 0.76% in the top ten. The TCR originated in a female donor with multiple sclerosis, enrolled in a pregnancy study. This chain links TRBV6-1 with TRBJ1-5, with D uncertain. The sample consisted of CD4+ T cells from peripheral blood mononuclear cells, taken in the first trimester of pregnancy. For the CDR3, the DNA is TGTGCCAGCACCTCACTAGAGGTGGGCAATCAGCCCCAGCATTTT. This gives the protein CASTSLEVGNQPQHF.